This T cell receptor (beta chain) was identified in a study of cytomegalovirus exposure and HLA in healthy donors. Study-level points and caveats: Most TCRs appeared rarely, but some public TCRs recurred in many donors. Reports credit the classifier with highly specific, highly sensitive diagnosis of cytomegalovirus status. Subsequent analysis of the approximately 120 validation repertoires found a tendency for first-cohort TCR clusters to co-occur. Investigators reported 164 TCR beta chains as tied to cytomegalovirus.

Sequenced by immunoSEQ multiplex PCR; TCRdb stores in-frame clones only, minus some. The sample has some 250,000 clones, about 90% seen once; the top ten hold around 0.34%. V was pared by 5 bases and J by 0 bases, with 8 bases between. This CDR3 spans 14 amino acids. Germline values: CDR1 MNHEY, CDR2 SMNVEV (reference sequence). On this clone itself: Its antigen is as yet unknown.

V gene TRBV27 combines with J gene TRBJ1-5, with D possibly being TRBD1 (5 bases). This clonotype was sampled from a woman younger than 30 in good health and CMV-seronegative. Sequencing was performed on PBMCs. CDR3 loop: CASSIGGSNQPQHF. CDR3 nucleotides: TGTGCCAGCAGTATCGGGGGTAGCAATCAGCCCCAGCATTTT.